This TCR beta chain was recorded in a study of cytotoxic CD8 clonotypes in ibrutinib-treated CLL (TCRdb year 2021). Turning to the overall study: In this cohort, 15 or so patients were treatment-naive and ten to twelve were relapsed/refractory, while fewer than 18 had unmutated IGHV. Cryopreserved peripheral blood mononuclear cells were obtained prior to treatment, at the time of response, and at either disease progression or sustained remission. Response samples were obtained after a median of approximately 12 months of treatment, with a range of roughly 6 to 40 months. Longitudinal samples were available for about 30% of the roughly 90 trial participants. Responses were partial in roughly 24 patients and complete in 2; after median around 68 months follow-up, about 14 stayed in remission and about twelve progressed. Patients were still on ibrutinib when every remission and progressive disease sample was collected. On average, each sample had hundreds of thousands of productive templates and more than 75,000 productive rearrangements. Summary of the overall study and its limitations: At baseline, clonality was higher than in age-matched healthy donors and showed a strong correlation with circulating CD8+ T-cell counts. Sustained-remission and progressing patients did not have matched sampling times, and lymph node repertoires were not examined. An increase in clonality was observed at ibrutinib response, with clonality remaining stable during sustained remission and falling back toward baseline at progression. Public clonotypes were rare and either shrank or stayed stable during treatment, and the rise in clonality at ibrutinib response reflected expansion of private clonotypes.

The goal of deep resolution MiSeq sequencing was a depth between 1 in 1 million and 1 in 200,000 T cells, and coverage averaged 10x per clonotype. The immunoSEQ hsTCRB Kit was used to generate TCR beta libraries. As for the original processing: The data were analyzed with ImmunoSEQ Analyzer and ImmunoSEQ Data Assistant, and V, D and J gene assignments followed IMGT definitions. Clonality, which ranges from 0 to 1, was calculated by subtracting the normalized Shannon entropy of productive rearrangement frequencies from one. Public clonotype analysis was restricted to overrepresented clonotypes comprising at least 0.05% of each patient's repertoire. Some 14 age-matched healthy donor repertoires from immuneACCESS served as clonality controls. The immuneACCESS repertoire file appears here via TCRdb, limited to in-frame rearrangements. These files lack a portion of the clones; in checked studies, under half of the deficit traces to unresolved V genes, and the cause of the others is not known. V and J calls and clone size are given by that table; D and trimming were obtained from the DNA. For this sample there are 300,000 or so clones; 67% appear just once. Together, the top ten hold 6.3% of the sample.

From the cysteine up to the phenylalanine, the CDR3 has a length of 13 residues. Here the CDR3 DNA is all that survives: 39 bases in frame from base 1. For CDR1 and CDR2, the germline V gene lists KGHSH and LQKENI. At the junction V is shortened by 1 base and J by 5 bases, with 8 bases in between. There are a few counts of this clone. What this receptor recognizes is not known. Base qualities are not provided; no much larger clone lies one nucleotide away. For TCR beta library preparation, roughly 2.1 micrograms of genomic DNA was extracted from cryopreserved PBMCs. Longitudinal blood samples from CLL patients receiving ibrutinib monotherapy were subjected to high-throughput TCR beta sequencing. Patients were enrolled in a phase 2 open-label single-center ibrutinib monotherapy trial.

The sample in question was PBMCs, obtained after 36 months of ibrutinib treatment. The clonotype comes from a human donor with chronic lymphocytic leukemia. This sequence uses TRBV18 and TRBJ1-2, with no D gene named confidently. The DNA sequence follows: TGTGCCAGCTCACCACAGGGTAGATATGGCTACACCTTC. Translated, this gives CASSPQGRYGYTF.